The 6 T cell receptor beta chains below were found in one sample sequenced in a study of T cells in Graves' hyperthyroidism and ophthalmopathy. TCR beta CDR3 sequences were amplified from RNA transcripts. The HTBI primer set drove a first-round RT-PCR of the TCR CDR3. TCRdb re-called the multiplex PCR reads with MiXCR, one entry per CDR3 protein. The repertoire holds 75,000 to 100,000 distinct CDR3 sequences, with around 50% as singletons. Sequenced sample: blood. Every receptor here comes from a woman in her thirties or forties with Graves' hyperthyroidism.

The V gene is TRBV29-1, the J gene TRBJ1-2; 7 bases align to TRBD1. CDR1 and CDR2 from the germline V gene are SQVTM and ANQGSEA. The CDR3 is made up of 12 amino acids. The V gene end was trimmed by 6 bases and the J gene end by 6 bases; junction bases not matched to a gene: 7. The CDR3: CSVSPGGDGYTF. Written as DNA, the CDR3 is TGCAGCGTCTCCCCAGGGGGGGATGGCTACACCTTC.

The chain links TRBV20-1 to TRBJ2-5; D call uncertain. Germline CDR1 reads DFQATT; CDR2 reads SNEGSKA (reference sequence). This CDR3 has 15 residues. Trimming stripped 0 bases from V and 9 bases from J, with 20 bases between. CDR3 sequence: CSARDRTVGNQPQYF. The CDR3 bases are TGCAGTGCTAGAGATCGCACAGTGGGGAATCAGCCCCAGTACTTC.

The rearrangement links TRBV7-2 to TRBJ1-4; D gene unclear. V gave up 5 bases and J gave up 8 bases, with 6 bases separating them. Germline V gives CDR1 SGHTA, CDR2 FQGNSA. The CDR3 is 11 residues long. This CDR3 is CASSAGEKLFF. CDR3 sequence (DNA): TGTGCCAGCAGCGCGGGGGAAAAACTGTTTTTT.

This clonotype was seen repeatedly, ten times or more. This chain joins TRBV28 and TRBJ1-5; maybe TRBD1 (6 bases). CDR3 length: 18 amino acids. CDR1 is MDHEN, CDR2 SYDVKM, per germline. The V gene lost 10 bases and the J gene lost 0 bases, with 25 bases spanning the gap. The CDR3 loop reads CATRGYFTRGGSNQPQHF. The DNA for the CDR3 is TGTGCCACCAGGGGTTATTTTACCAGGGGAGGTAGCAATCAGCCCCAGCATTTT. Full variable domain (remainder filled in from reference TRBV28 and TRBJ1-5): DVKVTQSSRYLVKRTGEKVFLECVQDMDHENMFWYRQDPGLGLRLIYFSYDVKMKEKGDIPEGYSVSREKKERFSLILESASTNQTSMYLCATRGYFTRGGSNQPQHFGDGTRLSIL.

V and J are TRBV2 and TRBJ2-5; 11 bases fit TRBD2. CDR3 size: 14 residues. The J segment lost 7 bases and the V segment lost 10 bases, leaving 11 bases of the junction unmatched. The V gene's germline CDR1 is SNHLY and CDR2 FYNNEI. CDR3 in amino acids: CATRQGLAARTQYF. In DNA form, the CDR3 reads TGTGCCACCAGACAGGGACTAGCGGCAAGGACCCAGTACTTC.

For this clonotype: One end of the junction is discordant with germline, which a read error may explain. The gene calls are TRBV12-3 or TRBV12-4 and TRBJ1-6; D may be TRBD1 (5 bases). The CDR3 runs to 13 residues. This chain's CDR3 is CASSLAGNSPLHF. The CDR3 coding sequence is TGTGCCAGCAGCTTAGCAGGGAATTCACCCCTCCACTTT.